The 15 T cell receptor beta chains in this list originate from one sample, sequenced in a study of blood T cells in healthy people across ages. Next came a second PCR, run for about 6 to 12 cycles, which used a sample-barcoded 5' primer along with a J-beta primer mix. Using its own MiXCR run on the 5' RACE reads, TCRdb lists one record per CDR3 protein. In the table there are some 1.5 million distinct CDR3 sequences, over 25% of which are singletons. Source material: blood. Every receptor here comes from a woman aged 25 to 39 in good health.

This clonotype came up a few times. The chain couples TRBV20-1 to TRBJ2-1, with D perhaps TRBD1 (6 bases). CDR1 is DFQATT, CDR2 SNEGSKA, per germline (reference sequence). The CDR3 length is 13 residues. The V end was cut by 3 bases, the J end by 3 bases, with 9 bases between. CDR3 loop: CSARGTLYNEQFF. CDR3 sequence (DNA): TGCAGTGCTAGGGGGACACTCTACAATGAGCAGTTCTTC.

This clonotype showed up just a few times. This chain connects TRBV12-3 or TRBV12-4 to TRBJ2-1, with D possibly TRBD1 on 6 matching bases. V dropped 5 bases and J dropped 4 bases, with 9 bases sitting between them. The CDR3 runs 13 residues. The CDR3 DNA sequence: TGTGCCAGCAGTGGACAGTTTTACAATGAGCAGTTCTTC. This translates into CASSGQFYNEQFF.

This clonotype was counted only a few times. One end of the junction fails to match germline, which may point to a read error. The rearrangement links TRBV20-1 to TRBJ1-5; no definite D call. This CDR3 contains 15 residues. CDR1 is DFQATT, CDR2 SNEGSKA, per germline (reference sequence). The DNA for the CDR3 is TGCAGTGCTAACGGGGAACCGGGAGGCAATCAGCCCCGGCATTTT. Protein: CSANGEPGGNQPRHF.

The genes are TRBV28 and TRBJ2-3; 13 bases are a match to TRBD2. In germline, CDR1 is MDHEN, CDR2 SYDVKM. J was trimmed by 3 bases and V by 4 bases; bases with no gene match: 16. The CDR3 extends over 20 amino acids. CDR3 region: CASSSLGGPSGLAGTDTQYF. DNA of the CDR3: TGTGCCAGCAGTTCCCTGGGAGGGCCATCGGGACTAGCGGGGACAGATACGCAGTATTTT.

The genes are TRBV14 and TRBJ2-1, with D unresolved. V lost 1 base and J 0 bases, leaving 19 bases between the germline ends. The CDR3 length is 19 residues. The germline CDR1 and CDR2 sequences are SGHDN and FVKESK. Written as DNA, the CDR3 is TGTGCCAGCAGCCAAGTTCTCCGGCGCGGAGCGAGCTCCTACAATGAGCAGTTCTTC. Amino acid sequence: CASSQVLRRGASSYNEQFF.

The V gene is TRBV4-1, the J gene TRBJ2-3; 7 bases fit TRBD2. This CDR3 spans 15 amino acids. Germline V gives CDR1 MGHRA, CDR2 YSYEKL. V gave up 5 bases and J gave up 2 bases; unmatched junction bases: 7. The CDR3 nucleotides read TGCGCCAGCAGCTCTCTTCGGGGGGTCACAGATACGCAGTATTTT. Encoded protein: CASSSLRGVTDTQYF.

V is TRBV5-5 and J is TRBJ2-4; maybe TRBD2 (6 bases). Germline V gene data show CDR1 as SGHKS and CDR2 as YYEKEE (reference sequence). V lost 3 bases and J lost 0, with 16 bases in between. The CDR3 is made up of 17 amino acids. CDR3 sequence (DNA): TGTGCCAGCAGCTCATACGGGACTGCGGGAGCCAAAAACATTCAGTACTTC. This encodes CASSSYGTAGAKNIQYF.

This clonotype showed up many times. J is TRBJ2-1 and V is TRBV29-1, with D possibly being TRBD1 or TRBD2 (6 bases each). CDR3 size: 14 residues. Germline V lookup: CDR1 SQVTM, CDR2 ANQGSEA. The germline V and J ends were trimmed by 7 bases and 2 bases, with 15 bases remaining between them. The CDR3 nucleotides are TGCAGCGATAGAGGGGGGAGGACCTACAATGAGCAGTTCTTC. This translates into CSDRGGRTYNEQFF.

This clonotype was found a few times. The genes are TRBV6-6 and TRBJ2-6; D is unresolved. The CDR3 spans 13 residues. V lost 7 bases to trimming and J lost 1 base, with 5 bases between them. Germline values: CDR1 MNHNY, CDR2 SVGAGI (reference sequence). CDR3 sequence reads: CASIQSGANVLTF. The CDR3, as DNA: TGTGCCAGCATTCAATCTGGGGCCAACGTCCTGACTTTC.

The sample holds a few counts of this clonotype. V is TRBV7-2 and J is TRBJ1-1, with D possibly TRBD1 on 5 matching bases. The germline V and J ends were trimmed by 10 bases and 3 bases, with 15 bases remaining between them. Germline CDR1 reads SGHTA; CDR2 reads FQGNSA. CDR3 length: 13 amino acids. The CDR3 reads CATLSQGYTEAFF. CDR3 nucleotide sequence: TGTGCCACCTTATCCCAGGGATACACTGAAGCTTTCTTT.

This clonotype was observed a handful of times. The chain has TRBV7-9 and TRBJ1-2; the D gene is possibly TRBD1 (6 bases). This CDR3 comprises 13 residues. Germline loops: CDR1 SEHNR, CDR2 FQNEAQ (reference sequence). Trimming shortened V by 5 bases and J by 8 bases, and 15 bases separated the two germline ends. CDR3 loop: CASSQQGVGGYTF. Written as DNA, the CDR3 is TGTGCCAGCAGCCAACAGGGAGTCGGGGGCTACACCTTC. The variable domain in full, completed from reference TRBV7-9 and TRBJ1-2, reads DTGVSQNPRHKITKRGQNVTFRCDPISEHNRLYWYRQTLGQGPEFLTYFQNEAQLEKSRLLSDRFSAERPKGSFSTLEIQRTEQGDSAMYLCASSQQGVGGYTFGSGTRLTVV.

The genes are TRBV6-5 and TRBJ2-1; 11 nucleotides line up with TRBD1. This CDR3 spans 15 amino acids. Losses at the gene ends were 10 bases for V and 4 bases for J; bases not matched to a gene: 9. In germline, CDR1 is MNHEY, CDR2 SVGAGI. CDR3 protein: CATGVGTGGYNEQFF. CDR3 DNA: TGTGCCACGGGCGTAGGGACAGGGGGTTACAATGAGCAGTTCTTC.

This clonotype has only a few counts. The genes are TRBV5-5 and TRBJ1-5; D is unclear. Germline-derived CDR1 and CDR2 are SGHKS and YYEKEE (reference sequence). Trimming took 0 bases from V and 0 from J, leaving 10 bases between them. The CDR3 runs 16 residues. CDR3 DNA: TGTGCCAGCAGCTTGGCAAAGGGAAATAGCAATCAGCCCCAGCATTTT. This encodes CASSLAKGNSNQPQHF.

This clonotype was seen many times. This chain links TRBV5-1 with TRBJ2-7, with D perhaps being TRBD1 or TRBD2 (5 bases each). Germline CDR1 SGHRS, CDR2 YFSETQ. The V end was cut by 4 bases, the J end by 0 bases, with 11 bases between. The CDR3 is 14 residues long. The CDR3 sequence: CASSGTESSYEQYF. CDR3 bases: TGCGCCAGCAGCGGGACGGAGAGCTCCTACGAGCAGTACTTC.

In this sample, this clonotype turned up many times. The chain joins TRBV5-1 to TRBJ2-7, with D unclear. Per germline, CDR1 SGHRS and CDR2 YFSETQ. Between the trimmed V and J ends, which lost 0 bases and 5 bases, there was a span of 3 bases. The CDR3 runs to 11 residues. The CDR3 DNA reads TGCGCCAGCAGCTTGGACAACGAGCAGTACTTC. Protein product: CASSLDNEQYF.